Shown below are 9 T cell receptor beta chains from a single sample sequenced in a study of cytomegalovirus exposure and HLA in healthy donors. Repertoires were generated with immunoSEQ multiplex PCR, while TCRdb's copy carries only in-frame clones and drops some. The sample shows 95,000 to 150,000 clones, around 95% of them seen only once. Sequencing used PBMCs. The receptors were gathered from a man aged 18-30 years in good health and CMV-seronegative.

This rearrangement joins TRBV11-1 to TRBJ2-1; the match to TRBD2 covers 9 bases. The CDR3 runs 15 residues. Germline V lookup: CDR1 SGHAT, CDR2 FQDESV (reference sequence). V gave up 1 base and J gave up 6 bases; unmatched junction bases: 4. This chain's CDR3 is CASSLGQAGGNEQFF. CDR3 DNA sequence: TGTGCCAGCAGCTTAGGTCAAGCGGGAGGCAATGAGCAGTTCTTC.

The chain links TRBV7-8 to TRBJ2-1; maybe TRBD1 (6 bases). The CDR3 totals 14 residues. Germline V gene sequence: CDR1 SGHVS, CDR2 FQNEAQ. Trimming cost V 1 base and J 6 bases, with 10 bases left between them. CDR3 region: CASSLGLQGNEQFF. CDR3 in DNA: TGTGCCAGCAGCTTAGGCTTACAGGGCAATGAGCAGTTCTTC.

This clone was detected only once. The chain is built from TRBV9 and TRBJ2-7, with 9 bases aligning to TRBD1. Losses at the gene ends were 4 bases for V and 5 bases for J; bases not matched to a gene: 10. The CDR3 length is 15 residues. Germline lookup yields CDR1 SGDLS and CDR2 YYNGEE. CDR3 sequence (DNA): TGTGCCAGCAGCCCTGGGGGGACAGGGCTCCACGAGCAGTACTTC. Translating gives CASSPGGTGLHEQYF.

The V call is TRBV5-1, the J call TRBJ2-2; D possibly corresponds to TRBD2 (6 bases). The CDR3 runs to 14 residues. Germline assignment: CDR1 SGHRS and CDR2 YFSETQ. Trimming stripped 4 bases from V and 3 bases from J, with 10 bases between. The CDR3 region has the DNA TGCGCCAGCAGCCCGGCGGGGCACACCGGGGAGCTGTTTTTT. It encodes CASSPAGHTGELFF.

This rearrangement joins TRBV18 to TRBJ2-7; D might be TRBD2 (7 bases). The germline CDR1 and CDR2 sequences are KGHSH and LQKENI. Trimming left V 0 bases short and J 6 bases short, with 12 bases between. The CDR3 length is 14 residues. CDR3 protein: CASSPPNREGEQYF. For the CDR3, the DNA is TGTGCCAGCTCACCACCGAACAGGGAGGGCGAGCAGTACTTC. The variable domain in full, completed from reference TRBV18 and TRBJ2-7, reads NAGVMQNPRHLVRRRGQEARLRCSPMKGHSHVYWYRQLPEEGLKFMVYLQKENIIDESGMPKERFSAEFPKEGPSILRIQQVVRGDSAAYFCASSPPNREGEQYFGPGTRLTVT.

The chain carries TRBV30 and TRBJ2-2; D perhaps matches TRBD1 (6 bases). Germline V gives CDR1 GTSNPN, CDR2 SVGIG (reference sequence). Trimming took off 4 bases at V and 1 base at J, with 7 bases between the two ends. The CDR3 runs 13 residues. CDR3 sequence: CAWTDRNTGELFF. For the CDR3, the DNA is TGTGCCTGGACGGACAGGAACACCGGGGAGCTGTTTTTT.

The chain carries TRBV27 and TRBJ2-3, with D possibly being TRBD2 (5 bases). The germline V gene encodes CDR1 MNHEY and CDR2 SMNVEV (reference sequence). V gave up 10 bases and J gave up 4 bases, with 18 bases separating them. This CDR3 has 14 amino acids. The CDR3 DNA is TGTGCCACGCATCTAGCAAGACGGGCAGATACGCAGTATTTT. It codes for CATHLARRADTQYF.

This chain joins TRBV7-9 and TRBJ2-5, with 7 bases that match TRBD2. The CDR3 consists of 15 residues. Germline CDR1 reads SEHNR; CDR2 reads FQNEAQ (reference sequence). Trimming at V came to 0 bases and at J to 4 bases, leaving 5 bases not matched to a gene. The CDR3 nucleotides read TGTGCCAGCAGCTTAGCCCAGGGAGGGAGAGAGACCCAGTACTTC. Amino acid sequence: CASSLAQGGRETQYF.

The chain employs TRBV6-4 and TRBJ2-2; D is ambiguous. The V end lost 8 bases, the J end lost 1 base, and 11 bases lay between the germline ends. The germline V gene encodes CDR1 MRHNA and CDR2 SNTAGT. There are 14 residues in the CDR3. The CDR3 region is CASELHGNTGELFF. CDR3 DNA: TGTGCCAGCGAGCTCCATGGGAACACCGGGGAGCTGTTTTTT.